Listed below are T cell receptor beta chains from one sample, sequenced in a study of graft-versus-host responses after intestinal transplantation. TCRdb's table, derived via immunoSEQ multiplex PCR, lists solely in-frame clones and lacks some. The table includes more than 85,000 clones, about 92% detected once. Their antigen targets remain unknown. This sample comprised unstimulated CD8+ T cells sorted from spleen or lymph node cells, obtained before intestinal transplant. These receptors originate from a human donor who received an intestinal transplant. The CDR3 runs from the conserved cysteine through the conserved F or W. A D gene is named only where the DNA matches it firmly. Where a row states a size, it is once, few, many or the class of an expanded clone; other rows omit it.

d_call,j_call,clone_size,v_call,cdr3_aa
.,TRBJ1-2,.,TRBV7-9,CASSSPWGGPYGYTF
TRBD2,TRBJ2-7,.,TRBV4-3,CASSQDSPAGVQYF
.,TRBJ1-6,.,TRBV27,CASSLLYNSPLHF
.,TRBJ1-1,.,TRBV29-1,CSVLTLQENTEAFF
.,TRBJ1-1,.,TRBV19,CASSIDAGLEAFF
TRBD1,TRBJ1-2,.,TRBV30,CAWSRDRVYGYTF
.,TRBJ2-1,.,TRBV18,CASSPPFRGSYNEQFF
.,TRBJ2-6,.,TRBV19,CASMRRSCCLSGANVLTF
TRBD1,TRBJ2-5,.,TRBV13,CASSLGMTGGEETQYF
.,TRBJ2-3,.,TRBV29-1,CSVEDSQGTDTQYF
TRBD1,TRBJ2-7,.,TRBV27,CASSPRGHGEYEQYF
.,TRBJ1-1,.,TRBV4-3,CASSQGLQGGNTEAFF
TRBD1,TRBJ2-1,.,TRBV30,CAWTRGQGFNEQFF
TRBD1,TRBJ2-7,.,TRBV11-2,CASGTGAYEQYF
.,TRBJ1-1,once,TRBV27,CASSQGSTEAFF
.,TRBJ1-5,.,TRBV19,CASSIDGVWPQHF
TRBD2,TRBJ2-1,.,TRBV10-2,CASSDPGTSANEQFF
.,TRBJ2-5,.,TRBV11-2,CASSESPDSARETQYF
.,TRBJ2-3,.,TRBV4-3,CASSQENLASDTQYF
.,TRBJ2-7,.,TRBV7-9,CASSFFDSSYEQYF
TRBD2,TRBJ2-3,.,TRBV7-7,CASSPRGGPVDTQYF
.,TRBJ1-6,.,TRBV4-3,CASSQEKLVPPGGSPLHF
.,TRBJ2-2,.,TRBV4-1,CASSHPRTQGRKTGELFF
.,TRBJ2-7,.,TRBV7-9,CASSEQGSYEQYF
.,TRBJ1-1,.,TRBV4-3,CASSQKVMANTEAFF
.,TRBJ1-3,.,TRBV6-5,CASGEDAVGNTIYF
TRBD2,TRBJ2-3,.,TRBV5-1,CASSLISGGWADTQYF
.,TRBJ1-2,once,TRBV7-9,CASSLTHRDGDGYTF
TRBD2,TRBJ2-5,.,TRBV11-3,CASSLGGGLGSVSQETQYF
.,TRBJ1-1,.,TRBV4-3,CASSQEGHLTEAFF
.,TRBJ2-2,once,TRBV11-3,CASSPPLGHLNTGELFF
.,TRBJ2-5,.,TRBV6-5,CASSWGLGETQYF
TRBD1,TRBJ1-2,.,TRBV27,CASSPRTGFDGYTF
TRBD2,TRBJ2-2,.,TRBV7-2,CASSLSVAGGRELFF
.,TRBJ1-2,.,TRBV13,CASSLMGERRGGDYGYTF
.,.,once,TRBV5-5,CASSLTSYEQYF
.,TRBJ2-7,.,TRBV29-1,CSVEGTGETYEQYF
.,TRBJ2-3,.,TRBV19,CASSSPRADTQYF
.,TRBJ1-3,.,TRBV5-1,CASSLAGRNTIYF
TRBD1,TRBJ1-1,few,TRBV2,CASSGTGAGGVISEAFF